Described below is a single T cell receptor (beta chain) sequence and its context. Its antigen is unidentified. The data originate from a study of shared clonotypes between healthy human individuals. Study outcomes and limitations: The study generally estimated greater richness for naive than memory subsets.

Assay runs were performed at deep level. Clones were read by immunoSEQ multiplex PCR, and TCRdb kept only the in-frame ones, dropping some. The sample comprises 2 million to 2.5 million clones, over 85% of which are singletons, and approximately 0.36% rests with the top ten. Germline assignment: CDR1 SQVTM and CDR2 ANQGSEA. This CDR3 contains 10 residues. With 7 bases removed from V and 7 bases from J, the gap between germline ends came to 10 bases. The TCR comes from a man aged 18 to 29 in good health. Some clones in this sample may be carry-over from other donors' samples. Sequencing was done on a sample of naive CD4+ T cells from PBMCs. Subset meaning: CD45RA+ positively selected. The J gene is TRBJ1-1, the V gene TRBV29-1; D is uncertain. The CDR3 here is CSGSGLEAFF. CDR3 bases: TGCAGCGGCAGTGGGCTTGAAGCTTTCTTT.